This T cell receptor beta chain derives from a study of beta chain features in type 1 diabetes. Whole-study results and caveats: Compared with healthy donors, patients appeared to share more similar naive, central memory and regulatory TCRB repertoires.

Averaging approximately 0.11 L, one heparinised blood draw was given by each donor. Naive, central memory, regulatory and stem cell-like memory cells within the CD4+ compartment were sorted using CD45RO/CCR7/CD25/CD127/CD95/CD27. In this sample, this clone turned up a few times. The antigen remains unidentified. The study reverse transcribed the entire isolated RNA, so it sequenced expressed TCRB transcripts. Sequencing was performed with immunoSEQ multiplex PCR; in TCRdb, only in-frame clones are kept and a portion is missing. The sample holds roughly 450,000 clones; approximately 10% are singletons and the top ten take over 0.035%. CDR3 size: 16 residues. CDR1 and CDR2 from the germline V gene are SGHTA and FQGNSA. V gave up 5 bases and J gave up 4 bases; unmatched junction bases: 11.

The chain combines TRBV7-2 with TRBJ1-3, with 7 bases fitting TRBD1. Material for sequencing was naive CD4+ T cells from blood. This TCR came from a young woman in good health. The CDR3 nucleotides are TGTGCCAGCAGCGTTCAGACAGGGTATCCAGGAAACACCATATATTTT. It is translated as CASSVQTGYPGNTIYF.